The 27 T cell receptor beta chains in this list originate from one sample, sequenced in a study of cytomegalovirus exposure and HLA in healthy donors. Sequenced by immunoSEQ multiplex PCR; TCRdb stores in-frame clones only, minus some. Among fewer than 200,000 clones, roughly 80% were seen once, and the ten largest hold 2.5% to 3%. Material: PBMCs. The receptors come from a young woman in good health and CMV-seropositive.

The gene calls are TRBV27 and TRBJ2-7; 7 nucleotides line up with TRBD1. Germline loops: CDR1 MNHEY, CDR2 SMNVEV (reference sequence). CDR3 size: 14 residues. Trimming cost V 10 bases and J 2 bases; bases outside gene matches: 11. In nucleotides, the CDR3 is TGTGCCATCAGGCCCACAGGGGCCCCCTACGAGCAGTACTTC. Translation: CAIRPTGAPYEQYF.

This clone was seen a handful of times. The chain links TRBV19 to TRBJ1-6, with 8 bases lining up with TRBD1. CDR1 is LNHDA, CDR2 SQIVND, per germline (reference sequence). The J segment lost 9 bases and the V segment lost 2 bases, leaving 3 bases of the junction unmatched. CDR3 length: 14 amino acids. The CDR3 DNA reads TGTGCCAGTAGTATAATCGACAGGGGTTCACCCCTCCACTTT. This translates into CASSIIDRGSPLHF. Full variable domain (outside the CDR3, taken from reference TRBV19 and TRBJ1-6): DGGITQSPKYLFRKEGQNVTLSCEQNLNHDAMYWYRQDPGQGLRLIYYSQIVNDFQKGDIAEGYSVSREKKESFPLTVTSAQKNPTAFYLCASSIIDRGSPLHFGNGTRLTVT.

V gene TRBV6-5 combines with J gene TRBJ1-1, with D possibly matching TRBD1 (5 bases). The germline CDR1 and CDR2 sequences are MNHEY and SVGAGI. This CDR3 has 13 amino acids. Trimming pared 6 bases from V and 6 bases from J, leaving 14 bases between. The CDR3 region is CASRPRGGSEAFF. Written as DNA, the CDR3 is TGTGCCAGCAGGCCACGGGGGGGATCTGAAGCTTTCTTT.

The V and J genes are TRBV9 and TRBJ2-2; maybe TRBD1 (5 bases). The CDR3 runs to 15 residues. With 8 bases removed from V and 1 base from J, the gap between germline ends came to 15 bases. Germline loops: CDR1 SGDLS, CDR2 YYNGEE. As DNA, the CDR3 is TGTGCCAGTTCGGACCCTACAGGGAACACCGGGGAGCTGTTTTTT. Encoded protein: CASSDPTGNTGELFF.

The chain combines TRBV7-2 with TRBJ1-2, with 9 bases that match TRBD1. CDR3 size: 14 residues. The V gene's germline CDR1 is SGHTA and CDR2 FQGNSA. The V and J ends lost 4 bases and 4 bases, in that order; junction bases with no gene match: 4. CDR3 residues: CASSWGQGAYGYTF. DNA of the CDR3: TGTGCCAGCAGCTGGGGACAGGGAGCCTATGGCTACACCTTC.

Only a few counts were recorded for this clone. The chain carries TRBV18 and TRBJ1-1; D call uncertain. V was clipped by 3 bases and J by 3 bases, with 8 bases between them. This CDR3 has 13 amino acids. CDR1 is KGHSH, CDR2 LQKENI, per germline. This CDR3 reads CASSPPIDTEAFF. In nucleotides, the CDR3 is TGTGCCAGCTCACCCCCCATTGACACTGAAGCTTTCTTT.

V usage is TRBV29-1 and J usage is TRBJ1-2, with 7 nucleotides matching TRBD1. CDR1 SQVTM and CDR2 ANQGSEA come from the germline V gene. CDR3 length: 15 residues. Trimming removed 0 bases from V and 4 bases from J; junction bases left unmatched: 8. The CDR3 DNA reads TGCAGCGTTGAAGAGCTGGACAGGTACGGCTATGGCTACACCTTC. This sequence encodes CSVEELDRYGYGYTF.

The genes are TRBV5-6 and TRBJ2-7; TRBD1 matches 9 bases. CDR3 length equals 14 residues. From germline, CDR1 is SGHDT and CDR2 YYEEEE. V was clipped by 0 bases and J by 2 bases; unmatched bases: 0. The CDR3 protein is CASSLGTGAYEQYF. The CDR3 DNA is TGTGCCAGCAGCTTGGGGACAGGGGCCTACGAGCAGTACTTC.

This sequence joins TRBV9 and TRBJ2-1; 14 bases line up with TRBD2. The CDR3 has 16 amino acids. Germline CDR1 SGDLS, CDR2 YYNGEE. Trimming removed 4 bases from V and 9 bases from J; junction bases left unmatched: 9. The CDR3 coding sequence is TGTGCCAGCAGCCCTTCCGGGACTAGCGGGGGTAGTGAGCAGTTCTTC. Amino acid sequence: CASSPSGTSGGSEQFF.

The rearrangement uses TRBV19 and TRBJ2-7, with a possible D match to TRBD1 (6 bases). V shed 4 bases and J shed 4 bases, with 8 bases lying between them. The CDR3 loop spans 12 amino acids. In germline, CDR1 is LNHDA, CDR2 SQIVND (reference sequence). The CDR3 here is CASSSTGYEQYF. In DNA form, the CDR3 reads TGTGCCAGTAGTAGCACAGGGTACGAGCAGTACTTC.

The J gene is TRBJ1-3, the V gene TRBV6-1; D gene unclear. The CDR3 extends over 14 amino acids. Trimming took 2 bases from V and 4 from J, leaving 9 bases between them. Per the germline V gene, CDR1 is MNHNS and CDR2 is SASEGT. The CDR3 DNA follows: TGTGCCAGCAGTGAAATCGGTATGGGAAACACCATATATTTT. It is translated as CASSEIGMGNTIYF.

The chain links TRBV5-1 to TRBJ2-1; 7 bases line up with TRBD1. This CDR3 contains 14 residues. Germline assignment: CDR1 SGHRS and CDR2 YFSETQ. V was clipped by 4 bases and J by 6 bases; unmatched bases: 7. In nucleotides, the CDR3 is TGCGCCAGCAGCGAACAGGGGTGGACCAATGAGCAGTTCTTC. Protein product: CASSEQGWTNEQFF.

About this clone: The junction departs from the called germline gene at one end, perhaps through a read error. The chain has TRBV6-1 and TRBJ1-1, with D hard to call. The V gene's germline CDR1 is MNHNS and CDR2 SASEGT. The CDR3 length is 10 residues. The CDR3 reads CASSRTEAFF. CDR3 sequence (DNA): TGTGCCAGCAGTAGGACTGAGGCTTTCTTT.

The chain has TRBV5-4 and TRBJ1-2; 7 nucleotides match TRBD1. V lost 4 bases and J lost 5; bases outside the gene matches: 5. There are 13 residues in the CDR3. The germline CDR1 and CDR2 sequences are SGHNT and YYREEE (reference sequence). The CDR3 here is CASSRDRGYGYTF. In DNA form, the CDR3 reads TGTGCCAGCAGCCGGGACAGAGGATATGGCTACACCTTC.

The chain employs TRBV27 and TRBJ2-7; D ambiguous. CDR3 length equals 14 residues. V lost 3 bases and J lost 0, with 9 bases in between. Germline loops: CDR1 MNHEY, CDR2 SMNVEV (reference sequence). Written as DNA, the CDR3 is TGTGCCAGCAGTTTCATGGGCGACTCCTACGAGCAGTACTTC. The encoded protein is CASSFMGDSYEQYF.

The DNA of the CDR3 is TGTGCCAGCAGCCAAGATTCAGGGGGCTCGTACATTCAGTACTTC. This codes for CASSQDSGGSYIQYF. The V call is TRBV14, the J call TRBJ2-4; 8 nucleotides agree with TRBD1. Germline V gene sequence: CDR1 SGHDN, CDR2 FVKESK. This CDR3 comprises 15 residues. Unmatched junction bases numbered 6, after V lost 0 bases and J lost 8 bases.

V and J are TRBV11-1 and TRBJ2-1; possibly TRBD2 for D (5 bases). The CDR3 runs 13 residues. The germline CDR1 and CDR2 sequences are SGHAT and FQDESV (reference sequence). V gave up 3 bases and J gave up 6 bases, with 9 bases separating them. The CDR3 sequence is CASSLMRANEQFF. The CDR3 coding sequence is TGTGCCAGCAGCTTGATGCGGGCCAATGAGCAGTTCTTC.

For the CDR3, the DNA is TGTGCCAGCAGCGTAGGGACAGGGACCCTTGGTGAGACCCAGTACTTC. The encoded protein is CASSVGTGTLGETQYF. J is TRBJ2-5 and V is TRBV9; 8 bases match TRBD1. From germline, CDR1 is SGDLS and CDR2 YYNGEE. Trimming removed 0 bases from V and 5 bases from J; junction bases left unmatched: 9. The CDR3 spans 16 residues.

This sequence joins TRBV14 and TRBJ1-1; no clear D gene. This CDR3 region has 15 residues. Germline-derived CDR1 and CDR2 are SGHDN and FVKESK. Trimming took off 4 bases at V and 0 bases at J, with 12 bases between the two ends. The CDR3: CASSLRTGMNTEAFF. CDR3 coding DNA: TGTGCCAGCAGCCTCCGGACGGGGATGAACACTGAAGCTTTCTTT.

This clone was picked up many times. This chain connects TRBV27 to TRBJ2-5; a weak D match, TRBD1 (6 bases). The V end lost 3 bases, the J end lost 6 bases, and 11 bases lay between the germline ends. The CDR3 totals 13 residues. CDR1 and CDR2 (germline): MNHEY, SMNVEV (reference sequence). This CDR3 is CASSLGRGQTQYF. Written as DNA, the CDR3 is TGTGCCAGCAGTTTGGGCAGGGGACAGACCCAGTACTTC.

V gene TRBV9 combines with J gene TRBJ2-3; a possible D gene is TRBD2 (5 bases). This CDR3 is 15 amino acids long. In germline, CDR1 is SGDLS, CDR2 YYNGEE. Trimming left V 0 bases short and J 0 bases short, with 8 bases between. CDR3 sequence reads: CASSVVGESTDTQYF. For the CDR3, the DNA is TGTGCCAGCAGCGTAGTGGGAGAGAGCACAGATACGCAGTATTTT.

In its sample, this clone was seen a few times. The chain has TRBV9 and TRBJ2-3; 7 nucleotides align to TRBD1. The CDR3 runs 15 residues. Germline V gives CDR1 SGDLS, CDR2 YYNGEE. Losses at the gene ends were 0 bases for V and 2 bases for J; bases not matched to a gene: 3. The CDR3 bases are TGTGCCAGCAGCGTAGGACAGGGAGTCACAGATACGCAGTATTTT. Translated, it gives CASSVGQGVTDTQYF.

The table lists this clone with a count of one. The V and J genes are TRBV6-5 and TRBJ2-7; perhaps TRBD2 as D (5 bases). The V gene lost 9 bases and the J gene lost 6 bases, with 18 bases spanning the gap. Germline-derived CDR1 and CDR2 are MNHEY and SVGAGI. CDR3 length equals 13 residues. The CDR3 spells CASKNPGGSEQYF. DNA of the CDR3: TGTGCCAGTAAAAATCCCGGAGGTAGCGAGCAGTACTTC.

V is TRBV21-1 and J is TRBJ1-1; TRBD1, the D gene given by the table, was not confirmed from the DNA. TRBV21-1 is given as a pseudogene. The CDR3 consists of 14 residues. CDR3 amino acids: CASTLGQGKTEAFF. The CDR3 nucleotides are TGTGCCAGCACCCTCGGACAGGGCAAGACTGAAGCTTTCTTT.

The chain carries TRBV29-1 and TRBJ2-5; possibly TRBD1 for D (5 bases). V was pared by 0 bases and J by 5 bases, with 10 bases between. CDR1 and CDR2 from the germline V gene are SQVTM and ANQGSEA. This CDR3 contains 13 residues. CDR3 nucleotides: TGCAGCGTTGAAGATTGGGGCAGTGAGACCCAGTACTTC. Its translation: CSVEDWGSETQYF.

The CDR3 DNA reads TGTGCCAGTAGGGATAGGACAGCAGAAGCTTTCTTT. It codes for CASRDRTAEAFF. V gene TRBV19 combines with J gene TRBJ1-1; D might be TRBD1 (6 bases). Germline V gene sequence: CDR1 LNHDA, CDR2 SQIVND (reference sequence). The CDR3 loop spans 12 amino acids. Between the trimmed V and J ends, which lost 6 bases and 8 bases, there was a span of 13 bases.

This chain links TRBV7-2 with TRBJ1-5; TRBD1 matches 7 bases. Germline V gene data show CDR1 as SGHTA and CDR2 as FQGNSA. Losses at the gene ends were 2 bases for V and 2 bases for J; bases not matched to a gene: 3. The CDR3 is 15 residues long. CDR3: CASSLQGDGNQPQHF. DNA of the CDR3: TGTGCCAGCAGCTTACAGGGGGACGGCAATCAGCCCCAGCATTTT. Together with reference TRBV7-2 and TRBJ1-5, the CDR3 gives the full variable domain: GAGVSQSPSNKVTEKGKDVELRCDPISGHTALYWYRQSLGQGLEFLIYFQGNSAPDKSGLPSDRFSAERTGGSVSTLTIQRTQQEDSAVYLCASSLQGDGNQPQHFGDGTRLSIL.